This T cell receptor (beta chain) was obtained from a study of blood T cell repertoires in COVID-19. The CDR3 runs 14 residues. The germline CDR1 and CDR2 sequences are LGHDT and YNNKEL (reference sequence). V was pared by 4 bases and J by 2 bases, with 12 bases between. Sequencing used immunoSEQ multiplex PCR; TCRdb keeps in-frame clones, though not all of them. Among under 400,000 clones listed, approximately 89% were seen once. The V call is TRBV3-1 (or the pseudogene TRBV3-2), the J call TRBJ2-7; D call uncertain. The sequence was collected from a man in his forties in a cohort exposed to, infected with or recovered from COVID-19 (not recorded which). Sample: PBMCs or T cells enriched from blood (not recorded which). CDR3 in DNA: TGTGCCAGCAGCCCAAGAACACAGACCTACGAGCAGTACTTC. Translation gives CASSPRTQTYEQYF.